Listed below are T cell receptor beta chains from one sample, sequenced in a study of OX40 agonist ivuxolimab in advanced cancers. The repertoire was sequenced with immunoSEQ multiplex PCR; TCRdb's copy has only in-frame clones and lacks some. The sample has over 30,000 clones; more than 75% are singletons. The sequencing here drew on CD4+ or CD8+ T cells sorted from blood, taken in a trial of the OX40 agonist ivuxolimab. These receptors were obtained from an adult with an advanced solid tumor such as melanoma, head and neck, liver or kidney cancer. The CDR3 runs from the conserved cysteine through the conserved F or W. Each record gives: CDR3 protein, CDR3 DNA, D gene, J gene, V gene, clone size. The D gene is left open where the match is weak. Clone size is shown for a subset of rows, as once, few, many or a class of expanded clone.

CDR3 protein: CASSSLQGVRYEQYF; CDR3 DNA: TGCGCCAGCAGCTCCTTACAGGGGGTTAGATACGAGCAGTACTTC; D gene: TRBD1; J gene: TRBJ2-7; V gene: TRBV5-1; clone size: .
CDR3 protein: CASSYGQVSYEQYF; CDR3 DNA: TGTGCCAGCAGCTACGGGCAGGTGTCCTACGAGCAGTACTTC; D gene: .; J gene: TRBJ2-7; V gene: TRBV6-6; clone size: once
CDR3 protein: CASRLAGGHTDTQYF; CDR3 DNA: TGCGCCAGCAGACTAGCGGGAGGTCACACAGATACGCAGTATTTT; D gene: TRBD2; J gene: TRBJ2-3; V gene: TRBV10-2; clone size: .
CDR3 protein: CASSQYRGLEPQHF; CDR3 DNA: TGTGCCAGCAGCCAGTACAGGGGGCTGGAGCCCCAGCATTTT; D gene: TRBD1; J gene: TRBJ1-5; V gene: TRBV7-9; clone size: .
CDR3 protein: CASSLDLVDEQYF; CDR3 DNA: TGCGCCAGCAGCTTGGATCTGGTCGACGAGCAGTACTTC; D gene: .; J gene: TRBJ2-7; V gene: TRBV5-1; clone size: .
CDR3 protein: CASSPTSGQPQHF; CDR3 DNA: TGTGCCAGCAGCCCAACGTCAGGGCAGCCCCAGCATTTT; D gene: .; J gene: TRBJ1-5; V gene: TRBV5-5; clone size: .
CDR3 protein: CASRFGGQEEQYF; CDR3 DNA: TGTGCCAGCAGGTTCGGGGGCCAGGAGGAGCAGTACTTC; D gene: .; J gene: TRBJ2-7; V gene: TRBV28; clone size: once
CDR3 protein: CASSYQGSNQPQHF; CDR3 DNA: TGTGCCAGCAGTTACCAAGGAAGCAATCAGCCCCAGCATTTT; D gene: .; J gene: TRBJ1-5; V gene: TRBV27; clone size: .
CDR3 protein: CASSYEAGGPPDTQYF; CDR3 DNA: TGTGCCAGCAGTTATGAGGCGGGGGGGCCCCCAGATACGCAGTATTTT; D gene: TRBD2; J gene: TRBJ2-3; V gene: TRBV27; clone size: .
CDR3 protein: CASSQERTDLSYNEQFF; CDR3 DNA: TGCGCCAGCAGCCAAGAGAGGACAGATCTCTCCTACAATGAGCAGTTCTTC; D gene: .; J gene: TRBJ2-1; V gene: TRBV4-1; clone size: .
CDR3 protein: CASSLYGGITDTQYF; CDR3 DNA: TGTGCCAGCAGTTTATATGGGGGGATCACAGATACGCAGTATTTT; D gene: .; J gene: TRBJ2-3; V gene: TRBV28; clone size: .
CDR3 protein: CASSFPRETKNIQYF; CDR3 DNA: TGTGCCAGCAGCTTCCCTAGGGAAACCAAAAACATTCAGTACTTC; D gene: .; J gene: TRBJ2-4; V gene: TRBV5-8; clone size: .
CDR3 protein: CASGGNNEQFF; CDR3 DNA: TGTGCCAGTGGAGGAAACAATGAGCAGTTCTTC; D gene: .; J gene: TRBJ2-1; V gene: TRBV19; clone size: .
CDR3 protein: CASSLTQPPSNF; CDR3 DNA: TGTGCCAGCAGCTTGACCCAGCCCCCCTCGAACTTC; D gene: .; J gene: TRBJ2-7; V gene: TRBV7-2; clone size: .
CDR3 protein: CSVAVIGRGGTRTEAFF; CDR3 DNA: TGCAGCGTTGCTGTTATAGGTCGGGGAGGGACGCGGACTGAAGCTTTCTTT; D gene: .; J gene: TRBJ1-1; V gene: TRBV29-1; clone size: .
CDR3 protein: CASSLGTSGKDTQYF; CDR3 DNA: TGTGCCAGCAGCTTAGGGACTAGCGGGAAAGATACGCAGTATTTT; D gene: TRBD2; J gene: TRBJ2-3; V gene: TRBV7-9; clone size: once
CDR3 protein: CASSPGTGINEQYF; CDR3 DNA: TGTGCCAGCAGCCCCGGGACAGGGATCAACGAGCAGTACTTC; D gene: TRBD1; J gene: TRBJ2-7; V gene: TRBV27; clone size: .
CDR3 protein: CASSPPGLALETQYF; CDR3 DNA: TGTGCCAGCAGCCCCCCGGGACTAGCGTTGGAGACCCAGTACTTC; D gene: TRBD2; J gene: TRBJ2-5; V gene: TRBV7-9; clone size: .
CDR3 protein: CASSFWPGTQETQYF; CDR3 DNA: TGTGCCAGCAGCTTTTGGCCCGGTACTCAAGAGACCCAGTACTTC; D gene: .; J gene: TRBJ2-5; V gene: TRBV7-6; clone size: .
CDR3 protein: CASSTPSGGAGGNIQYF; CDR3 DNA: TGTGCCAGCAGCACCCCTAGCGGGGGGGCCGGGGGAAACATTCAGTACTTC; D gene: TRBD2; J gene: TRBJ2-4; V gene: TRBV13; clone size: .
CDR3 protein: CASSDPSNGELFF; CDR3 DNA: TGTGCCAGCAGCGATCCTTCGAACGGGGAGCTGTTTTTT; D gene: .; J gene: TRBJ2-2; V gene: TRBV9; clone size: .
CDR3 protein: CASSLRGGAYGYTF; CDR3 DNA: TGTGCCAGCAGTTTAAGGGGGGGCGCCTATGGCTACACCTTC; D gene: .; J gene: TRBJ1-2; V gene: TRBV28; clone size: .
CDR3 protein: CASSFGVEQYF; CDR3 DNA: TGTGCCAGCAGCTTTGGGGTTGAGCAGTACTTC; D gene: .; J gene: TRBJ2-7; V gene: TRBV5-5; clone size: .
CDR3 protein: CASSINYGELFF; CDR3 DNA: TGTGCCAGTAGTATTAATTACGGGGAGCTGTTTTTT; D gene: .; J gene: TRBJ2-2; V gene: TRBV19; clone size: .
CDR3 protein: CASSDFKGLDYGYTF; CDR3 DNA: TGTGCCAGCAGTGACTTCAAGGGATTGGACTATGGCTACACCTTC; D gene: .; J gene: TRBJ1-2; V gene: TRBV6-1; clone size: medium-sized
CDR3 protein: CASSHGQGSEQYF; CDR3 DNA: TGCGCCAGCAGCCACGGACAGGGGAGCGAGCAGTACTTC; D gene: TRBD1; J gene: TRBJ2-7; V gene: TRBV4-3; clone size: .
CDR3 protein: CATRPGGEVQAFF; CDR3 DNA: TGTGCCACAAGGCCCGGAGGTGAAGTTCAAGCTTTCTTT; D gene: .; J gene: TRBJ1-1; V gene: TRBV27; clone size: few
CDR3 protein: CASNDGYEKNNSPLHF; CDR3 DNA: TGCGCCAGCAATGACGGGTACGAGAAGAATAATTCACCCCTCCACTTT; D gene: .; J gene: TRBJ1-6; V gene: TRBV5-1; clone size: .
CDR3 protein: CASSYSAAGDTQYF; CDR3 DNA: TGTGCCAGCAGTTACTCCGCCGCGGGAGATACGCAGTATTTT; D gene: .; J gene: TRBJ2-3; V gene: TRBV6-5; clone size: .
CDR3 protein: CASSYSPGLPNEQFF; CDR3 DNA: TGTGCCAGCAGTTACTCACCGGGACTCCCAAATGAGCAGTTCTTC; D gene: .; J gene: TRBJ2-1; V gene: TRBV6-6; clone size: .
CDR3 protein: CASSPGRDEQYF; CDR3 DNA: TGTGCCAGCAGCCCCGGTAGGGACGAGCAGTACTTC; D gene: .; J gene: TRBJ2-7; V gene: TRBV7-9; clone size: .
CDR3 protein: CASSHPALRTNTEAFF; CDR3 DNA: TGTGCCAGCAGCCACCCCGCCCTCAGGACGAACACTGAAGCTTTCTTT; D gene: .; J gene: TRBJ1-1; V gene: TRBV11-3; clone size: .
CDR3 protein: CASSFSTGTGGNEQYF; CDR3 DNA: TGTGCCAGCAGCTTCTCTACCGGGACAGGGGGGAACGAGCAGTACTTC; D gene: TRBD1; J gene: TRBJ2-7; V gene: TRBV13; clone size: medium-sized
CDR3 protein: CASSLQGSYSNQPQHF; CDR3 DNA: TGTGCCAGTAGCCTACAGGGATCTTATAGCAATCAGCCCCAGCATTTT; D gene: .; J gene: TRBJ1-5; V gene: TRBV19; clone size: .
CDR3 protein: CAWSVLKDSSSYEQYF; CDR3 DNA: TGTGCCTGGAGTGTACTGAAGGACAGCAGCTCCTACGAGCAGTACTTC; D gene: .; J gene: TRBJ2-7; V gene: TRBV30; clone size: once
CDR3 protein: CAISEGTGNTIYF; CDR3 DNA: TGTGCCATCAGTGAGGGTACTGGAAACACCATATATTTT; D gene: .; J gene: TRBJ1-3; V gene: TRBV10-3; clone size: .
CDR3 protein: CSSFRVAYNEQFF; CDR3 DNA: TGCAGCTCGTTTCGTGTAGCCTACAATGAGCAGTTCTTC; D gene: .; J gene: TRBJ2-1; V gene: TRBV29-1; clone size: .
CDR3 protein: CASSFFNSYEQYF; CDR3 DNA: TGTGCCAGCAGCTTCTTCAACTCCTACGAGCAGTACTTC; D gene: .; J gene: TRBJ2-7; V gene: TRBV11-1; clone size: .
CDR3 protein: CASSFRQGTYEQYF; CDR3 DNA: TGTGCCAGCAGCTTCCGTCAGGGAACCTACGAGCAGTACTTC; D gene: .; J gene: TRBJ2-7; V gene: TRBV11-2; clone size: .
CDR3 protein: CASSTGDGAPWEQYF; CDR3 DNA: TGTGCCAGTAGTACTGGGGACGGAGCCCCTTGGGAGCAGTACTTC; D gene: .; J gene: TRBJ2-7; V gene: TRBV19; clone size: .
CDR3 protein: CASSLLAGGDEQYF; CDR3 DNA: TGTGCCAGCAGCTTGTTGGCAGGGGGCGACGAGCAGTACTTC; D gene: TRBD1; J gene: TRBJ2-7; V gene: TRBV5-4; clone size: .
CDR3 protein: CSVEKQAPGYTF; CDR3 DNA: TGCAGCGTTGAAAAACAAGCGCCCGGCTACACCTTC; D gene: .; J gene: TRBJ1-2; V gene: TRBV29-1; clone size: .
CDR3 protein: CASSATTGSSYGYTF; CDR3 DNA: TGTGCCAGCAGCGCCACAACGGGTTCAAGCTATGGCTACACCTTC; D gene: .; J gene: TRBJ1-2; V gene: TRBV9; clone size: .
CDR3 protein: CASIHRGPEQYF; CDR3 DNA: TGTGCCAGCATCCACAGGGGGCCCGAGCAGTACTTC; D gene: TRBD1; J gene: TRBJ2-7; V gene: TRBV6-5; clone size: .
CDR3 protein: CASRDRGYEQYF; CDR3 DNA: TGTGCCAGCAGAGACAGGGGGTACGAGCAGTACTTC; D gene: TRBD1; J gene: TRBJ2-7; V gene: TRBV6-5; clone size: .
CDR3 protein: CASSGDGGEKLFF; CDR3 DNA: TGTGCCAGCAGCGGGGACGGAGGAGAAAAACTGTTTTTT; D gene: .; J gene: TRBJ1-4; V gene: TRBV6-5; clone size: .
CDR3 protein: CASSFPPPGEVPKETQYF; CDR3 DNA: TGTGCCAGCAGTTTCCCCCCCCCTGGCGAAGTTCCCAAAGAGACCCAGTACTTC; D gene: .; J gene: TRBJ2-5; V gene: TRBV28; clone size: .
CDR3 protein: CASSYSGEQDYEQYF; CDR3 DNA: TGTGCCAGCAGTTACTCCGGGGAACAGGACTACGAGCAGTACTTC; D gene: .; J gene: TRBJ2-7; V gene: TRBV6-5; clone size: .
CDR3 protein: CASSQVLSYEQYF; CDR3 DNA: TGCGCCAGCAGCCAGGTTTTATCCTACGAGCAGTACTTC; D gene: .; J gene: TRBJ2-7; V gene: TRBV4-1; clone size: once
CDR3 protein: CASSFVPSEQETQYF; CDR3 DNA: TGCGCCAGCAGCTTCGTCCCGAGTGAGCAAGAGACCCAGTACTTC; D gene: .; J gene: TRBJ2-5; V gene: TRBV5-1; clone size: .
CDR3 protein: CASSPQGLAYEAFF; CDR3 DNA: TGTGCCAGCAGTCCCCAGGGTCTGGCGTACGAAGCTTTCTTT; D gene: .; J gene: TRBJ1-1; V gene: TRBV27; clone size: .